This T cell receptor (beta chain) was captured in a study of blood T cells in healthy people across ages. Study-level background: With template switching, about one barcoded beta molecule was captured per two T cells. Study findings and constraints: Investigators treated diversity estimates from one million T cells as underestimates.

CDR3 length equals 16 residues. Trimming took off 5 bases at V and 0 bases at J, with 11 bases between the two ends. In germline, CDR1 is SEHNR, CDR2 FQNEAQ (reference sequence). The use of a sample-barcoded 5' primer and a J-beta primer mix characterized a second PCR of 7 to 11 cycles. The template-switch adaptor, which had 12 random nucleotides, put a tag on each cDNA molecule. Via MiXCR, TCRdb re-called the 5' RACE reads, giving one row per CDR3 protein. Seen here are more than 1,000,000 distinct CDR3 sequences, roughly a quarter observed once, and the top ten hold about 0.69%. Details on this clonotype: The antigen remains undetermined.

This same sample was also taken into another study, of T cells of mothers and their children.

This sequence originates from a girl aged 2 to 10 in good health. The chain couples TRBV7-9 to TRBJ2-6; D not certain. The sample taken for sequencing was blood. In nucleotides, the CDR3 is TGTGCCAGCAGCCGAGGTGTCTCCTCTGGGGCCAACGTCCTGACTTTC. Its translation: CASSRGVSSGANVLTF.